Below are 30 T cell receptor beta chains sequenced from a single sample in a study of cytomegalovirus exposure and HLA in healthy donors. With 60 Vbeta and 13 Jbeta primers, the PCR was carried out. Using immunoSEQ multiplex PCR, the repertoire was profiled, and TCRdb retains in-frame clones only, with some absent. The data hold around 140,000 clones, with roughly 80% observed a single time. The specimen sequenced was PBMCs. The receptors were sampled from a woman aged 25 to 45 in good health and CMV-seronegative.

The chain combines TRBV19 with TRBJ1-2; TRBD1 matches 9 bases. V was clipped by 5 bases and J by 7 bases; unmatched bases: 8. This CDR3 is 14 amino acids long. CDR1 is LNHDA and CDR2 is SQIVND in the germline V gene (reference sequence). The CDR3 DNA reads as TGTGCCAGTAGTCAAGACAGGGGGAGCTTTGGCTACACCTTC. Amino acid sequence: CASSQDRGSFGYTF.

The J gene is TRBJ1-5, the V gene TRBV6-5; possibly TRBD1 for D (6 bases). The CDR3 covers 14 residues. The germline V gene has CDR1 MNHEY and CDR2 SVGAGI. V shed 4 bases and J shed 14 bases, with 21 bases lying between them. This CDR3 is CASSSPLTQGIEHF. The CDR3 DNA follows: TGTGCCAGCAGTTCCCCGCTAACTCAGGGGATCGAGCATTTT.

J is TRBJ2-3 and V is TRBV30, with D possibly TRBD2 on 6 matching bases. Germline assignment: CDR1 GTSNPN and CDR2 SVGIG (reference sequence). This CDR3 comprises 12 residues. Deletions cut 3 bases from V and 4 bases from J, with 8 bases between. The CDR3 sequence is CAWRWGADTQYF. DNA for the CDR3: TGTGCCTGGAGATGGGGGGCAGATACGCAGTATTTT.

J is TRBJ1-1 and V is TRBV19; D is ambiguous. The CDR3 contains 13 residues. The ends were cut back, 4 bases at V and 0 bases at J, with 6 bases in the middle. The germline V gene encodes CDR1 LNHDA and CDR2 SQIVND (reference sequence). CDR3 in amino acids: CASSTYMNTEAFF. The CDR3 nucleotides read TGTGCCAGTAGTACATACATGAACACTGAAGCTTTCTTT.

The chain recombines TRBV7-3 with TRBJ2-1; the match to TRBD2 covers 13 bases. This CDR3 has 16 amino acids. The germline V gene encodes CDR1 SGHTA and CDR2 FQGTGA. The V and J ends lost 3 bases and 10 bases, in that order; junction bases with no gene match: 9. CDR3 protein: CASSLLGLAGASEQFF. The CDR3 nucleotides are TGTGCCAGCAGCTTGTTAGGACTAGCGGGAGCGTCCGAGCAGTTCTTC.

This clone occurred many times. This sequence joins TRBV27 and TRBJ2-7; TRBD2 agrees at 11 bases. This CDR3 is 17 amino acids long. Germline V lookup: CDR1 MNHEY, CDR2 SMNVEV (reference sequence). The V segment lost 6 bases and the J segment 0 bases; nucleotides outside the gene matches: 10. CDR3 loop: CASSPGLAVSASYEQYF. CDR3 bases: TGTGCCAGCAGCCCGGGACTAGCGGTCTCCGCCTCCTACGAGCAGTACTTC.

The chain links TRBV11-3 to TRBJ2-6, with a possible D match to TRBD2 (6 bases). The CDR3 sequence is 19 residues long. Germline V CDR1 and CDR2: SGHNT, YENEEA. Trimming stripped 4 bases from V and 0 bases from J, with 19 bases between. The CDR3 here is CASSSGWDSTFSGANVLTF. The DNA of the CDR3 is TGTGCCAGCAGCTCAGGGTGGGACTCAACCTTCTCTGGGGCCAACGTCCTGACTTTC. The full variable domain, in which reference TRBV11-3 and TRBJ2-6 provide the parts outside the CDR3, is EAGVVQSPRYKIIEKKQPVAFWCNPISGHNTLYWYLQNLGQGPELLIRYENEEAVDDSQLPKDRFSAERLKGVDSTLKIQPAELGDSAVYLCASSSGWDSTFSGANVLTFGAGSRLTVL.

In this sample, this clone turned up a few times. The J gene is TRBJ1-4, the V gene TRBV5-1; D gene unclear. The CDR3 extends over 14 amino acids. Between the trimmed V and J ends, which lost 4 bases and 0 bases, there was a span of 7 bases. Germline V gene lookup returns CDR1 SGHRS and CDR2 YFSETQ. The CDR3 DNA is TGCGCCAGCAGCGCGGCAGCAACTAATGAAAAACTGTTTTTT. This codes for CASSAAATNEKLFF.

The chain employs TRBV5-4 and TRBJ2-5, with 11 bases fitting TRBD1. J gave up 6 bases and V 4 bases, and 8 bases lay outside the gene matches. This CDR3 contains 15 residues. Germline assignment: CDR1 SGHNT and CDR2 YYREEE (reference sequence). CDR3 coding DNA: TGTGCCAGCAGCACGGGACAGGGGGTGAGAAAGACCCAGTACTTC. This encodes CASSTGQGVRKTQYF.

V is TRBV27 and J is TRBJ1-2, with 7 positions matching TRBD1. V gave up 4 bases and J gave up 8 bases; unmatched junction bases: 13. This CDR3 is built from 15 residues. In germline, CDR1 is MNHEY, CDR2 SMNVEV (reference sequence). CDR3 nucleotides: TGTGCCAGCAGTTCGGACAGGACACCCTTTGGCGGCTACACCTTC. This gives the protein CASSSDRTPFGGYTF.

This chain joins TRBV21-1 and TRBJ2-2; TRBD1, the D gene given by the table, was not confirmed from the DNA. TRBV21-1 is given as a pseudogene. CDR3 size: 17 residues. CDR3 in DNA: TGTGCCAGCAGCAAAGGTTGGGGACAGGGGGGAACCGGGGAGCTGTTTTTT. It is translated as CASSKGWGQGGTGELFF.

The chain recombines TRBV23-1 with TRBJ2-7; weak D call: TRBD2 (5 bases). TRBV23-1 is treated as an ORF (open reading frame) with a function not yet certain. This CDR3 is built from 19 residues. V shed 0 bases and J shed 1 base, with 22 bases lying between them. CDR3 protein: CASSQSEDNIISGSYEQYF. In DNA form, the CDR3 reads TGCGCCAGCAGTCAATCGGAGGATAACATTATCTCTGGGTCCTACGAGCAGTACTTC.

This clone has only a few counts. The CDR3 DNA reads as TGTGCCAGCAGTGAGGAGGACGGATCTCTCACCGGGGAGCTGTTTTTT. Its protein product is CASSEEDGSLTGELFF. The chain carries TRBV6-1 and TRBJ2-2, with D possibly being TRBD2 (5 bases). Germline assignment: CDR1 MNHNS and CDR2 SASEGT. The CDR3 is 16 amino acids. V lost 3 bases, J lost 4 bases, and 15 bases lay in between.

V usage is TRBV6-6 and J usage is TRBJ2-5; a possible D gene is TRBD1 (5 bases). V lost 6 bases and J 4 bases, leaving 18 bases between the germline ends. The CDR3 contains 15 residues. CDR1 and CDR2 (germline): MNHNY, SVGAGI (reference sequence). The CDR3 DNA reads TGTGCCAGCAGGGAATCACCAGGGATGGGAGAGACCCAGTACTTC. The encoded protein is CASRESPGMGETQYF.

This sequence joins TRBV29-1 and TRBJ1-4; D is undetermined. The CDR3 loop spans 16 amino acids. With 4 bases removed from V and 4 bases from J, the gap between germline ends came to 19 bases. Germline CDR1 SQVTM, CDR2 ANQGSEA. The CDR3 loop is CSVVGSVGVGNEKLFF. CDR3 sequence (DNA): TGCAGCGTTGTGGGCAGCGTGGGAGTTGGTAATGAAAAACTGTTTTTT.

CDR3 sequence (DNA): TGCGCCAGCAGCCAATCGACCGGGACAGGGAACTACGAGCAGTACTTC. It yields the protein CASSQSTGTGNYEQYF. This chain uses TRBV4-1 with TRBJ2-7, with TRBD1 matching 9 bases. There are 16 residues in the CDR3. V shed 2 bases and J 3 bases; nucleotides not matched to a gene: 8. CDR1 is MGHRA, CDR2 YSYEKL, per germline.

This clone has just one count. The chain has TRBV19 and TRBJ1-5; D might be TRBD1 (5 bases). The CDR3 covers 15 residues. The V gene lost 0 bases and the J gene lost 7 bases, with 13 bases spanning the gap. Germline values: CDR1 LNHDA, CDR2 SQIVND (reference sequence). The CDR3 spells CASSIDRGGRQPQHF. In nucleotides, the CDR3 is TGTGCCAGTAGTATAGATCGCGGGGGTAGGCAGCCCCAGCATTTT.

This clone was observed a handful of times. The chain links TRBV30 to TRBJ1-1; the D gene is possibly TRBD1 (6 bases). This CDR3 contains 16 residues. Trimming shortened V by 0 bases and J by 3 bases, and 17 bases separated the two germline ends. CDR1 GTSNPN and CDR2 SVGIG come from the germline V gene (reference sequence). CDR3 protein: CAWSVPRTGRDTEAFF. The CDR3 DNA sequence: TGTGCCTGGAGTGTACCCCGCACAGGGAGGGACACTGAAGCTTTCTTT.

J is TRBJ1-6 and V is TRBV9; tentatively, D is TRBD1 (5 bases). The CDR3 loop spans 14 amino acids. The germline CDR1 and CDR2 sequences are SGDLS and YYNGEE. V lost 3 bases and J 10 bases, leaving 14 bases between the germline ends. The CDR3 loop reads CASSDSSGGSPLHF. The CDR3 DNA reads TGTGCCAGCAGCGACTCATCCGGGGGATCACCCCTCCACTTT.

CDR3 nucleotide sequence: TGTGCCAGCAGGTCCGGGGTTGGAGAGACCCAGTACTTC. It yields the protein CASRSGVGETQYF. J is TRBJ2-5 and V is TRBV5-4; possibly TRBD2 for D (5 bases). The germline CDR1 and CDR2 sequences are SGHNT and YYREEE (reference sequence). Trimming cost V 5 bases and J 4 bases, with 12 bases left between them. This CDR3 region has 13 residues.

In this sample, this clone turned up once. In nucleotides, the CDR3 is TGCGCCAGCAGCTTGATTTCTAGCGATTTTCAGTTCTTC. This encodes CASSLISSDFQFF. This chain uses TRBV5-1 with TRBJ2-1; TRBD2 is a possible D gene (6 bases). The CDR3 totals 13 residues. Trimming cost V 1 base and J 13 bases, with 15 bases left between them. In germline, CDR1 is SGHRS, CDR2 YFSETQ.

J is TRBJ2-5 and V is TRBV7-8; TRBD1 agrees at 8 bases. Germline assignment: CDR1 SGHVS and CDR2 FQNEAQ. The CDR3 runs to 14 residues. V lost 2 bases, J lost 7 bases, and 6 bases stayed unmatched. The CDR3 DNA reads TGTGCCAGCAGCTTACCAGGGGGCGTCGGGACCCAGTACTTC. Translated: CASSLPGGVGTQYF.

The J gene is TRBJ1-2, the V gene TRBV4-1; 8 bases are a match to TRBD1. This CDR3 comprises 16 residues. The germline V gene encodes CDR1 MGHRA and CDR2 YSYEKL. V gave up 1 base and J gave up 1 base; unmatched junction bases: 5. The CDR3 coding sequence is TGCGCCAGCAGCCAAGCCCCGACAGGGGTTAACTATGGCTACACCTTC. This codes for CASSQAPTGVNYGYTF.

The chain employs TRBV6-1 and TRBJ1-6; no clear D. This CDR3 has 15 residues. CDR1 and CDR2 from the germline V gene are MNHNS and SASEGT. The ends were cut back, 2 bases at V and 0 bases at J, with 5 bases in the middle. The CDR3 nucleotides are TGTGCCAGCAGTGAACAGGCCTCCTATAATTCACCCCTCCACTTT. Residues: CASSEQASYNSPLHF.

This clone showed up just once. The genes are TRBV6-5 and TRBJ2-7; D perhaps matches TRBD2 (6 bases). Looked up from germline, CDR1 is MNHEY and CDR2 is SVGAGI. Trimming stripped 5 bases from V and 0 bases from J, with 14 bases between. The CDR3 runs to 15 residues. The CDR3 coding sequence is TGTGCCAGCAGTGCGGGACTTGACAGCTCCTACGAGCAGTACTTC. The encoded protein is CASSAGLDSSYEQYF.

Note on this clone: The same CDR3 also results from other DNA sequences found in this sample. V and J are TRBV7-9 and TRBJ2-7, with D possibly matching TRBD1 (6 bases). CDR3 length: 12 residues. V lost 2 bases and J 6 bases, leaving 8 bases between the germline ends. The germline gives CDR1 SEHNR, CDR2 FQNEAQ (reference sequence). The CDR3 DNA is TGTGCCAGCAGCTTAATGGGGGCCGAGCAGTACTTC. This encodes CASSLMGAEQYF. Looking up the rest from reference TRBV7-9 and TRBJ2-7 gives the full variable domain: DTGVSQNPRHKITKRGQNVTFRCDPISEHNRLYWYRQTLGQGPEFLTYFQNEAQLEKSRLLSDRFSAERPKGSFSTLEIQRTEQGDSAMYLCASSLMGAEQYFGPGTRLTVT.

The chain has TRBV7-8 and TRBJ2-7; maybe TRBD2 (5 bases). Germline CDR1 reads SGHVS; CDR2 reads FQNEAQ. The CDR3 is 15 residues long. Trimming took 1 base from V and 0 from J, leaving 10 bases between them. The CDR3 spells CASSLVGDSSYEQYF. CDR3 in DNA: TGTGCCAGCAGCTTAGTCGGGGATAGCTCCTACGAGCAGTACTTC.

Notes on this clone: A read error may produce the germline difference seen at one junction end. The chain joins TRBV29-1 to TRBJ2-7; TRBD1 agrees at 7 bases. The CDR3 spans 11 residues. Germline CDR1 reads SQVTM; CDR2 reads ANQGSEA. The CDR3 protein is CSVASQGFRSF. For the CDR3, the DNA is TGCAGCGTCGCCTCACAGGGGTTTAGGTCTTTC.

For the CDR3, the DNA is TGTGCCAGCTCACCGGGCGGGGGTCTGGAAGAGACCCAGTACTTC. Translated, it gives CASSPGGGLEETQYF. The chain couples TRBV18 to TRBJ2-5; 7 nucleotides match TRBD2. This CDR3 spans 15 amino acids. The V gene end was trimmed by 3 bases and the J gene end by 3 bases; junction bases not matched to a gene: 7. Germline V gene sequence: CDR1 KGHSH, CDR2 LQKENI.

The gene calls are TRBV15 and TRBJ1-2; 9 bases are shared with TRBD1. Losses at the gene ends were 0 bases for V and 4 bases for J; bases not matched to a gene: 3. Germline CDR1 reads LNHNV; CDR2 reads YYDKDF (reference sequence). The CDR3 is 15 residues long. The CDR3 loop reads CATSRETGGGYGYTF. The CDR3 coding sequence is TGTGCCACCAGCAGAGAAACAGGGGGCGGCTATGGCTACACCTTC.